This is a list of T cell receptor beta chains from one sample in a study of Graves' ophthalmopathy and Graves' hyperthyroidism. TCRdb processed the multiplex PCR reads anew with MiXCR; each CDR3 protein has one entry. The sample holds about 740,000 distinct CDR3 sequences, roughly 40% seen once. The sequenced material came from peripheral blood. Receptors originate from an adult man with Graves' ophthalmopathy. CDR3s include the opening cysteine and the closing phenylalanine or tryptophan. Fields, in order: D gene, J gene, clone size, V gene, CDR3 DNA, CDR3 protein. The D gene is left open where the match is weak. Expanded clones are given a class, and other clones once, few, many or no size at all.

TRBD1 TRBJ1-2 - TRBV29-1 TGCAGCGTAGGGACAGGGGGCCAAGGCTACACCTTC CSVGTGGQGYTF
- TRBJ1-2 - TRBV6-1 TGTGCCAGCAGTGAAGGGCGACGGGGGAACTATGGCTACACCTTC CASSEGRRGNYGYTF
TRBD1 TRBJ2-2 - TRBV7-2 TGTGCCAGCAGCTCCCAGACAGGGTACTCGTTCGGGGAGCTGTTTTTT CASSSQTGYSFGELFF
TRBD1 TRBJ1-2 few TRBV7-2 TGCGCCAGCAGCCAAGTAGTAGCGGGACAGGGTAACTATGGCTACACCTTC CASSQVVAGQGNYGYTF
- TRBJ2-7 - TRBV25-1 TGTGCCAGCAGTTCCCGGGTTCTCCCCCACGAGCAGTACTTC CASSSRVLPHEQYF
- TRBJ2-7 - TRBV10-2 TGCGCCAGCAGAGCTCGTGGCATCTACGAGCAGTACTTC CASRARGIYEQYF
- TRBJ2-7 many TRBV5-1 TGCGCCAGCAGCGACGACGTAACCTACGAGCAGTACTTC CASSDDVTYEQYF
- TRBJ1-2 - TRBV5-1 TGCGTCAGCAGCTCCGACAAGAACTATGGCTACACCTTC CVSSSDKNYGYTF
- TRBJ1-5 - TRBV24-1 TGTGCCTGGAGTGGACCAGGGGAGTATAATCAGCCCCAGCATTTT CAWSGPGEYNQPQHF
- TRBJ1-3 many TRBV12-3/TRBV12-4 TGTGCCAGCAGTTTCGGTGTGACGGGAAACACCATATATTTT CASSFGVTGNTIYF
- TRBJ1-5 few TRBV2 TGTGCCAGCAGAACAGGGATGGGGCAGCCCCAGCATTTT CASRTGMGQPQHF
- TRBJ1-2 few TRBV6-4 TGTGCCAGCAGGGACACCTATGGCTACACCTTC CASRDTYGYTF
TRBD1 TRBJ2-7 few TRBV29-1 TGCAGCGTTGAATTATATGGGACAGGGATCTACGAGCAGTACTTC CSVELYGTGIYEQYF
TRBD1 TRBJ1-6 many TRBV20-1 TGCAGTGCTAGGGTTATACAGGGGTCCTATAATTCACCCCTCCACTTT CSARVIQGSYNSPLHF
TRBD1 TRBJ1-2 many TRBV20-1 TGCAGTGCCCTCTCGACAGGGCACTATGGCTACACCTTC CSALSTGHYGYTF
- TRBJ1-4 - TRBV12-3/TRBV12-4 TGTGCCAGCAGTTTCGGCAGGGTAGCGGATGAAAAACTGTTTTTT CASSFGRVADEKLFF
- TRBJ2-7 - TRBV25-1 TGTGCCAGCAGTGCTCGAGGAACTTACGAGCAGTACTTC CASSARGTYEQYF
TRBD2 TRBJ2-2 many TRBV10-3 TGTGCCATCAGTGAACTAGCGGGAGACACCGGGGAGCTGTTTTTT CAISELAGDTGELFF
- TRBJ1-4 - TRBV2 TGTGCCAGCAGTGGGCAGGTTCGTGAAAAACCGTTTTTT CASSGQVREKPFF
TRBD1 TRBJ1-2 many TRBV9 TGTGCCAGCAGCGTCGGGACAGAGACTTATGGCTACACCTTC CASSVGTETYGYTF
- TRBJ1-2 many TRBV12-3/TRBV12-4 TGTGCCAGCAGTTTAATGGGGGCGCGGGGCTACACCTTC CASSLMGARGYTF
TRBD1 TRBJ2-7 - TRBV24-1 TGTGCCACCTCCCAATACAGGGGCTACGAGCAGTACTTC CATSQYRGYEQYF
- TRBJ1-2 few TRBV11-2 TGTGCCAGCAGCTTAGTTGGAGGAATAGGTTTCCACTATGGCTACACCTTC CASSLVGGIGFHYGYTF
- TRBJ2-5 - TRBV28 TGTGCCAGCAGTTCCGGGTCATCAGAGACCCAGTACTTC CASSSGSSETQYF
- TRBJ1-3 many TRBV7-2 TGTGCCAGCAGCCCCAATATCGTCTCTGGAAACACCATATATTTT CASSPNIVSGNTIYF
TRBD1 TRBJ2-7 few TRBV19 TGTGCCAGCAGTTACCGATGGACAGGGGGCTACGAGCAGTACTTC CASSYRWTGGYEQYF
- TRBJ1-4 - TRBV29-1 TGCAGCGTTGAAGATACTGAAGAACTGTTTTTT CSVEDTEELFF
- TRBJ1-5 few TRBV19 TGTGCCAGTAGTATGGGCAGCGATAGCAATCAGCCCCAGCATTTT CASSMGSDSNQPQHF
TRBD2 TRBJ2-1 - TRBV12-3/TRBV12-4 TGTGCCAGCAGTTGGTCTAGCGGGAGGCGGCAGTTCTTC CASSWSSGRRQFF
- TRBJ2-5 - TRBV10-3 TGTGCCATCAGTGAGGACCAAAGTCAAGAGACCCAGTACTTC CAISEDQSQETQYF
- TRBJ2-5 - TRBV7-9 TGTGCCAGCTTGAGTTTCCAAGAGACCCAGTACTTC CASLSFQETQYF
- TRBJ1-2 - TRBV7-9 TGTGCCAGCAGCCGTGGCGGCTACACCTTC CASSRGGYTF
- TRBJ2-2 - TRBV7-9 TGTGCCAGCAGTAGTTATCGGCAGGACCACACCGGGGAGCTGTTTTTT CASSSYRQDHTGELFF
TRBD1 TRBJ1-1 few TRBV7-3 TGTGCCACTTCTCCATGGACAGGGAACACTGAAGCTTTCTTT CATSPWTGNTEAFF
TRBD1 TRBJ1-2 few TRBV5-8 TGTGCCAGCAGCTTGGCACAGGGGAATGATGGCTACACCTTC CASSLAQGNDGYTF
- TRBJ1-1 many TRBV25-1 TGTGCCAGCAGTGAATATAGGGGGTCGGCGAACACTGAAGCTTTCTTT CASSEYRGSANTEAFF
TRBD1 TRBJ1-6 - TRBV2 TGTGCCAGCAGTGGGGGCTTGACAGGGTCCCCCTATAATTCACCCCTCCACTTT CASSGGLTGSPYNSPLHF
- TRBJ1-5 - TRBV10-3 TGTGCCAGCAGTTACTTAAGACAGTTGTATAGCAATCAGCCCCAGCATTTT CASSYLRQLYSNQPQHF
- TRBJ1-1 - TRBV6-5 TGTGCCAGCAGTACAGGGACGTGGAACACTGAAGCTTTCTTT CASSTGTWNTEAFF
TRBD2 TRBJ2-2 - TRBV25-1 TGTGCCAGCAGACCGACTAGCTCAAACACCGGGGAGCTGTTTTTT CASRPTSSNTGELFF
TRBD1 TRBJ1-1 - TRBV2 TGTGCCAGCAGTTACCCTGGACAGGGGGCGGTTTGGGGGGACACTGAAGCTTTCTTT CASSYPGQGAVWGDTEAFF
TRBD2 TRBJ2-7 - TRBV20-1 TGCAGTGCCCACGGACTAGCGGGACCTAACGAGCAGTACTTC CSAHGLAGPNEQYF
- TRBJ2-7 - TRBV7-3 TGTGCCAGCAGCTTAAGGTCGGGCACTGGTAACTACGAGCAGTACTTC CASSLRSGTGNYEQYF
- TRBJ2-7 - TRBV5-1 TGCGCCAGCAGCTTGGCGGCAGGGGCATGGTCCTACGAGCAGTACTTC CASSLAAGAWSYEQYF
TRBD2 TRBJ2-5 once TRBV5-6 TGTGCCAGCAGCTGGAGGGGTCGGGGACTAAGTCAAGAGACCCAGTACTTC CASSWRGRGLSQETQYF
- TRBJ1-1 many TRBV10-3 TGTGCCATCAGTGAGTCTCGGGGACTAAGGAACACTGAAGCTTTCTTT CAISESRGLRNTEAFF
- TRBJ2-7 - TRBV9 TGTGCCAGCAGCGTAGGGATGAACTACGAGCAGTACTTC CASSVGMNYEQYF
- TRBJ1-4 - TRBV12-3/TRBV12-4 TGTGCCAGCAGTACATCTCGTCAGGGGATGCCTAATGAAAAACTGTTTTTT CASSTSRQGMPNEKLFF
- TRBJ1-1 - TRBV9 TGTGCCAGCAGCCAAAAGGTCCTGAACACTGAAGCTTTCTTT CASSQKVLNTEAFF
- TRBJ2-6 few TRBV20-1 TGCAGTGCCACAAGTCTGAATCCTGGGGCCAACGTCCTGACTTTC CSATSLNPGANVLTF